Presented here are 8 T cell receptor beta chains from one specimen sequenced in a study of cytomegalovirus exposure and HLA in healthy donors. Primers: 60 Vbeta forward and 13 Jbeta reverse. Repertoires were generated with immunoSEQ multiplex PCR, while TCRdb's copy carries only in-frame clones and drops some. The table shows around 150,000 clones, with around 80% occurring only once. What was sequenced was PBMCs. These receptors were taken from a man aged 30-40 years in good health.

This chain links TRBV19 with TRBJ2-1; 13 nucleotides align to TRBD2. The length of the CDR3 is 14 residues. The V gene's germline CDR1 is LNHDA and CDR2 SQIVND (reference sequence). V shed 8 bases and J 16 bases; nucleotides not matched to a gene: 14. CDR3 protein: CASHEGGTSGIVFF. In DNA form, the CDR3 reads TGTGCCAGTCATGAAGGGGGGACTAGCGGGATTGTCTTCTTC.

This chain uses TRBV6-5 with TRBJ1-1; D might be TRBD1 (5 bases). The CDR3 has 14 amino acids. The germline gives CDR1 MNHEY, CDR2 SVGAGI. V was cut by 0 bases and J by 4 bases, with 9 bases left in between. The CDR3 region is CASSYSPGGTEAFF. In nucleotides, the CDR3 is TGTGCCAGCAGTTACTCGCCCGGGGGCACTGAAGCTTTCTTT.

In its sample, this clone was seen once. The gene calls are TRBV4-2 and TRBJ2-3; no reliable D call. The germline gives CDR1 LGHNA, CDR2 YNFKEQ. With 1 base removed from V and 1 base from J, the gap between germline ends came to 9 bases. The CDR3 has 15 residues. The CDR3 nucleotides are TGTGCCAGCAGCCAAGGGTTTGCGGGCACAGATACGCAGTATTTT. Residues: CASSQGFAGTDTQYF.

By share, this clone ranks as large. The gene calls are TRBV19 and TRBJ2-7; tentatively, D is TRBD1 (6 bases). Between the trimmed V and J ends, which lost 4 bases and 5 bases, there was a span of 12 bases. Germline V lookup: CDR1 LNHDA, CDR2 SQIVND (reference sequence). This CDR3 region has 13 residues. In DNA, the CDR3 is TGTGCCAGTAGTAGAACAGGGACGGACGAGCAGTACTTC. It specifies CASSRTGTDEQYF.

The chain recombines TRBV6-1 with TRBJ1-5, with 11 bases matching TRBD1. This CDR3 has 15 residues. CDR1 and CDR2 from the germline V gene are MNHNS and SASEGT. J lost 6 bases, V lost 4 bases, and 5 bases had no gene match. In DNA form, the CDR3 reads TGTGCCAGCAGTGTCGGACAGGGGGCGTTTCAGCCCCAGCATTTT. This sequence encodes CASSVGQGAFQPQHF.

The chain recombines TRBV7-9 with TRBJ2-1, with TRBD2 matching 16 bases. Germline V CDR1 and CDR2: SEHNR, FQNEAQ (reference sequence). The trim removed 3 bases at V and 7 bases at J, leaving 3 bases unmatched. This CDR3 has 16 residues. The CDR3 protein is CASSLGLAGGWNEQFF. The CDR3, as DNA: TGTGCCAGCAGCTTGGGACTAGCGGGAGGGTGGAATGAGCAGTTCTTC.

The gene calls are TRBV5-6 and TRBJ1-4; TRBD1 aligns across 10 bases. The junction had 5 bases not matched to a gene; V was cut back by 7 bases and J by 8 bases. Per germline, CDR1 SGHDT and CDR2 YYEEEE. The CDR3 is made up of 13 amino acids. The CDR3: CASLGQGEEKLFF. The CDR3 DNA is TGTGCCAGCCTCGGACAGGGGGAAGAAAAACTGTTTTTT.

Points on this clone: At one of its ends the junction is not consistent with the germline gene, which may arise from a read error. This chain uses TRBV7-9 with TRBJ2-1, with TRBD2 matching 14 bases. The CDR3 loop spans 16 amino acids. CDR1 SEHNR and CDR2 FQNEAQ come from the germline V gene (reference sequence). DNA for the CDR3: TGTTCCAGCAGCTCGTCCGTGGGACTAGCGGGAGATGAGCAGTTCTTC. Protein: CSSSSSVGLAGDEQFF.